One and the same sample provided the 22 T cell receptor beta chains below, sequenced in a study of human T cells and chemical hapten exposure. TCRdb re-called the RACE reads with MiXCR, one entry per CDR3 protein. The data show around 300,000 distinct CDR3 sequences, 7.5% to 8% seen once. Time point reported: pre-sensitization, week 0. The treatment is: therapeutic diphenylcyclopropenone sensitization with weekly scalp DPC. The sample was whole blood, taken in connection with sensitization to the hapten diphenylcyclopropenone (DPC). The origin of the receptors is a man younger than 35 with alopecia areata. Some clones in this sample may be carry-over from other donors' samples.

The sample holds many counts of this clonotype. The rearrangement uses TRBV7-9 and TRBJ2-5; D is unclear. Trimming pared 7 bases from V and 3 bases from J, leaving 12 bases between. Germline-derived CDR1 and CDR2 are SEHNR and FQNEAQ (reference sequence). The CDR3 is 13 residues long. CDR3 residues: CASISDGEETQYF. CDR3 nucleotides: TGTGCCAGCATCTCCGATGGGGAAGAGACCCAGTACTTC.

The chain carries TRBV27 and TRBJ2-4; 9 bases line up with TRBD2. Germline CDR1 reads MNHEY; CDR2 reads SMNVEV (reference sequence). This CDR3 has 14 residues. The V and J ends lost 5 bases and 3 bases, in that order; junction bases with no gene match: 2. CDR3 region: CASSLAGYKNIQYF. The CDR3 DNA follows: TGTGCCAGCAGTCTAGCGGGGTACAAAAACATTCAGTACTTC.

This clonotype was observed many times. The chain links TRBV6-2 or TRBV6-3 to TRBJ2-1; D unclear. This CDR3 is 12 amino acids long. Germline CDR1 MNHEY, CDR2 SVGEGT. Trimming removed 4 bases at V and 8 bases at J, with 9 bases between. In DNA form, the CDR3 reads TGTGCCAGCAGTTTATCGCGGCATGAGCAGTTCTTC. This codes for CASSLSRHEQFF.

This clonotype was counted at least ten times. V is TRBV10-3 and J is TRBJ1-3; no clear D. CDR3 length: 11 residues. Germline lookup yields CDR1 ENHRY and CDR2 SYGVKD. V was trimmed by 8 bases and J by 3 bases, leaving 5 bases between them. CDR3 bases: TGTGCCATCGAGGTTGGAAACACCATATATTTT. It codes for CAIEVGNTIYF.

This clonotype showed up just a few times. The CDR3 coding sequence is TGTGCCAGCAGGCCTACACGGGGGAGCTCCTACGAGCAGTACTTC. This sequence encodes CASRPTRGSSYEQYF. The chain is built from TRBV25-1 and TRBJ2-7, with a weak D call TRBD2 (6 bases). This CDR3 region has 15 residues. Trimming shortened V by 6 bases and J by 0 bases, and 15 bases separated the two germline ends. In germline, CDR1 is MGHDK, CDR2 SYGVNS.

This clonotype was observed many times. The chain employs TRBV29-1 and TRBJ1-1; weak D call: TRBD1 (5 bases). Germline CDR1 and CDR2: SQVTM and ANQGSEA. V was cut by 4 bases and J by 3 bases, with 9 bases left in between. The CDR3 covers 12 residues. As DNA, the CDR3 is TGCAGCGTTGGGCTGGGGGACACTGAAGCTTTCTTT. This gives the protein CSVGLGDTEAFF.

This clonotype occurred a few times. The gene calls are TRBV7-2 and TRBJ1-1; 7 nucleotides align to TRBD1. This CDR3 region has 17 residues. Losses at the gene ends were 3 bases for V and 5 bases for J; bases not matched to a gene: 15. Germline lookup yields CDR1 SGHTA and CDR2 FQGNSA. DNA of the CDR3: TGTGCCAGCAGCTTGCCGGGACAGCTTAATGGAAAGACTGAAGCTTTCTTT. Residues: CASSLPGQLNGKTEAFF.

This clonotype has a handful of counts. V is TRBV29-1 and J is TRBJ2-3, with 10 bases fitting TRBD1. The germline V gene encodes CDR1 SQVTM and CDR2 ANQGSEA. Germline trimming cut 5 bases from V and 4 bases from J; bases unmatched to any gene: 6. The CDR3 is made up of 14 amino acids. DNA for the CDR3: TGCAGCGTTAAAAGACAGGGGGCGTCAGATACGCAGTATTTT. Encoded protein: CSVKRQGASDTQYF.

The CDR3 nucleotides read TGTGCCAGCAGCGAATTACGGGGAGAGACCCAGTACTTC. It codes for CASSELRGETQYF. The genes are TRBV6-4 and TRBJ2-5; maybe TRBD2 (5 bases). This CDR3 region has 13 residues. With 6 bases removed from V and 4 bases from J, the gap between germline ends came to 12 bases. The V gene's germline CDR1 is MRHNA and CDR2 SNTAGT.

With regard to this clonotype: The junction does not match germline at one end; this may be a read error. The CDR3 loop reads CASSFDRADGHTF. The CDR3 nucleotides read TGTGCCAGCAGCTTCGACAGGGCCGATGGCCACACCTTC. V usage is TRBV7-2 and J usage is TRBJ1-2; 7 bases agree with TRBD1. Germline V gives CDR1 SGHTA, CDR2 FQGNSA. The CDR3 extends over 13 amino acids.

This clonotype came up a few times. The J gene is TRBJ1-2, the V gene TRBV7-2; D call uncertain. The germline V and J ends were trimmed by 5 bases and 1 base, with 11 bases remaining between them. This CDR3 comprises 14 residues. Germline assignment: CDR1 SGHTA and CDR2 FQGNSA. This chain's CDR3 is CASSPRSLNYGYTF. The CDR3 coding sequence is TGTGCCAGCAGCCCGAGGAGTCTTAACTATGGCTACACCTTC.

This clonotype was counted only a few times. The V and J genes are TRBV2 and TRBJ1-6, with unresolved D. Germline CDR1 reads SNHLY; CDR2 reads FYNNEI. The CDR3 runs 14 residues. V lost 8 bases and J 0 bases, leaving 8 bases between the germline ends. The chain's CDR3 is CASGGSSYNSPLHF. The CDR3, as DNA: TGTGCCAGCGGCGGGAGCTCCTATAATTCACCCCTCCACTTT. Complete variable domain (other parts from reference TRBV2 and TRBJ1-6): EPEVTQTPSHQVTQMGQEVILRCVPISNHLYFYWYRQILGQKVEFLVSFYNNEISEKSEIFDDQFSVERPDGSNFTLKIRSTKLEDSAMYFCASGGSSYNSPLHFGNGTRLTVT.

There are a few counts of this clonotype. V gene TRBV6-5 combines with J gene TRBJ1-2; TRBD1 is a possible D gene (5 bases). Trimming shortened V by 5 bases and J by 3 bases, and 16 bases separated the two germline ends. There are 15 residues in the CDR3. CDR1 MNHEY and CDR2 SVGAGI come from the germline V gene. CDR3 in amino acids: CASSLTGGTYYGYTF. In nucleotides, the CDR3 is TGTGCCAGCAGTCTCACCGGGGGGACCTACTATGGCTACACCTTC.

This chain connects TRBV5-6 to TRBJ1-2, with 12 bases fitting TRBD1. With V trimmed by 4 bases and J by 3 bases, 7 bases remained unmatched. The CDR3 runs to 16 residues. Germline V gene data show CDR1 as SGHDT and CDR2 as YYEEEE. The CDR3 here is CASSPRDRGPYYGYTF. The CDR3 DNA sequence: TGTGCCAGCAGCCCGAGGGACAGGGGGCCGTACTATGGCTACACCTTC.

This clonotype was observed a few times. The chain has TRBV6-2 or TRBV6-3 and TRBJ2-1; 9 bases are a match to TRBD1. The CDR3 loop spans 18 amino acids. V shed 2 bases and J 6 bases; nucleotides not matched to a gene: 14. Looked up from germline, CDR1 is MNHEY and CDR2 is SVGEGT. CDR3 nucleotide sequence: TGTGCCAGCAGTTACCCCCTCCGGGGGGACAGGGAACCCAATGAGCAGTTCTTC. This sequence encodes CASSYPLRGDREPNEQFF.

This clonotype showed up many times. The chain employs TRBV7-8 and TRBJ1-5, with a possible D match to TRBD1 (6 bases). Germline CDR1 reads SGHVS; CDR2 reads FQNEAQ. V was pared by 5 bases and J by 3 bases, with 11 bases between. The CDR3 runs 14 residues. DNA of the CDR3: TGTGCCAGCAGCCCGACAGGCCTCAATCAGCCCCAGCATTTT. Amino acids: CASSPTGLNQPQHF.

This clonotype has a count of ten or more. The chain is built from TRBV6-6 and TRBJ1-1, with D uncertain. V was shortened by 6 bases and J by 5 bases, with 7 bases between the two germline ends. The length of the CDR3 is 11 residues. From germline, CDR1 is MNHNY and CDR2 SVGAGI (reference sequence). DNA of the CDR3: TGTGCCAGCAGGTTGGGGACTGAAGCTTTCTTT. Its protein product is CASRLGTEAFF.

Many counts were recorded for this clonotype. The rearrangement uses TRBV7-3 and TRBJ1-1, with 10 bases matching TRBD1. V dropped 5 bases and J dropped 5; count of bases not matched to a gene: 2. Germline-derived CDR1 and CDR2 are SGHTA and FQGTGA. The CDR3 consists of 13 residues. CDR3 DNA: TGTGCCAGCAGCGGGACAGGGGTAACTGAAGCTTTCTTT. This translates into CASSGTGVTEAFF. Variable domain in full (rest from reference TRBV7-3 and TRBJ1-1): GAGVSQTPSNKVTEKGKYVELRCDPISGHTALYWYRQSLGQGPEFLIYFQGTGAADDSGLPNDRFFAVRPEGSVSTLKIQRTERGDSAVYLCASSGTGVTEAFFGQGTRLTVV.

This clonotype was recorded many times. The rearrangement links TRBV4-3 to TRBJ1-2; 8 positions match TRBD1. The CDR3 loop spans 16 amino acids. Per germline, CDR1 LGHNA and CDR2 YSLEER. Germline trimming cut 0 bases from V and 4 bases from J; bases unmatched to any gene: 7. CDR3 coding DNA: TGCGCCAGCAGCCAAGATCAGGGGGCGCGAATCTATGGCTACACCTTC. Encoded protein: CASSQDQGARIYGYTF.

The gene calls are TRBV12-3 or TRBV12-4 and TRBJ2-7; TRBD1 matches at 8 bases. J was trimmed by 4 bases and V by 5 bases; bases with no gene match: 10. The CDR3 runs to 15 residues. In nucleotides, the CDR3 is TGTGCCAGCAGTCCGATCCGGGACAGGTCGTACGAGCAGTACTTC. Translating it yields CASSPIRDRSYEQYF.

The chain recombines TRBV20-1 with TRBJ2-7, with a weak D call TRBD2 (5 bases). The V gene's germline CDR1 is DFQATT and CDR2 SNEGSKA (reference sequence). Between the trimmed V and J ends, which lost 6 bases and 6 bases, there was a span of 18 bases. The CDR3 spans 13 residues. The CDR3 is CSAPKDLNREQYF. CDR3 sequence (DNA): TGCAGTGCCCCTAAGGACTTGAACCGCGAGCAGTACTTC.

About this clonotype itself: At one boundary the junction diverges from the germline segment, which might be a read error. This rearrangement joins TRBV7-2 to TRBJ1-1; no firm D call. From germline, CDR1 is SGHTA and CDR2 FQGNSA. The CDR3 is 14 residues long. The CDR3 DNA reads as TGTGTCAGCAGCGTCAGTCTGGAGAACACTGAAGCTTTCTTT. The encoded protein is CVSSVSLENTEAFF.